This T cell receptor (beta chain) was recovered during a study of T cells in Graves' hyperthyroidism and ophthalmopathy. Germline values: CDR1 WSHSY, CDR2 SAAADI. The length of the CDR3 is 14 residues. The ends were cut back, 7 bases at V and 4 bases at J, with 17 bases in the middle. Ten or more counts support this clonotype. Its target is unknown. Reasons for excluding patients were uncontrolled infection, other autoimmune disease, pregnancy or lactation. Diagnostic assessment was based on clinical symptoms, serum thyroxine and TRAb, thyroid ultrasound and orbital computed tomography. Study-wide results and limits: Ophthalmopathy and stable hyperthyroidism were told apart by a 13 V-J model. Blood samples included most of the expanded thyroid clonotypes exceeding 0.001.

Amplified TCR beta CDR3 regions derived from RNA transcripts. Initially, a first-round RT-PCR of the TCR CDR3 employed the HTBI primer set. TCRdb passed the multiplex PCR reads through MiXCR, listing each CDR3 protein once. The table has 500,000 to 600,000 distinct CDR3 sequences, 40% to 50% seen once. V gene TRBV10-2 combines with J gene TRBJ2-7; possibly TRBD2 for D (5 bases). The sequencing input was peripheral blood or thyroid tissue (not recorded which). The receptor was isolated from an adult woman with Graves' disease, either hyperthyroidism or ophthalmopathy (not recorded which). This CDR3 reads CASKYGPSGYEQYF. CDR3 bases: TGCGCCAGCAAGTATGGCCCGTCGGGGTACGAGCAGTACTTC.